A single sample gave rise to the 5 T cell receptor beta chains below, sequenced in a study of CD8+ T cells in alopecia areata. Extraction of RNA preceded its reverse transcription into cDNA, which served as the sequencing template. Method: immunoSEQ multiplex PCR; TCRdb's copy keeps in-frame clones and lacks some. The sample includes about 180,000 clones, over 50% of them seen just once. The specimen was CD4+ T cells sorted from blood, collected at week 0. These receptors all come from a human donor with alopecia areata.

The chain employs TRBV7-2 and TRBJ2-5; D unclear. With 5 bases removed from V and 3 bases from J, the gap between germline ends came to 10 bases. The CDR3 contains 13 residues. CDR1 SGHTA and CDR2 FQGNSA come from the germline V gene. The DNA of the CDR3 is TGTGCCAGCAGCGTCCGGGTCAAAGAGACCCAGTACTTC. Translation gives CASSVRVKETQYF.

V is TRBV2 and J is TRBJ2-3, with a possible D match to TRBD2 (7 bases). V was cut by 9 bases and J by 0 bases, with 19 bases left in between. Germline assignment: CDR1 SNHLY and CDR2 FYNNEI. This CDR3 is 16 amino acids long. This CDR3 reads CASSLRGAGSTDTQYF. Written as DNA, the CDR3 is TGTGCCAGTTCCTTACGGGGGGCGGGGAGCACAGATACGCAGTATTTT.

J is TRBJ2-5 and V is TRBV4-1, with 7 bases fitting TRBD2. This CDR3 contains 15 residues. V shed 0 bases, J shed 4 bases, and the junction held 5 bases outside the gene matches. Per germline, CDR1 MGHRA and CDR2 YSYEKL. The CDR3 region has the DNA TGCGCCAGCAGCCAAGACGGGGGGAGGGCAGAGACCCAGTACTTC. This sequence encodes CASSQDGGRAETQYF.

This clone was seen more than once but under ten times. The rearrangement joins TRBV29-1 to TRBJ1-2, with 7 bases identical to TRBD1. After removal of 2 bases from V and 5 bases from J, the junction contained 8 bases not matched to a gene. Germline loops: CDR1 SQVTM, CDR2 ANQGSEA. The CDR3 sequence is 14 residues long. The CDR3 DNA follows: TGCAGCGTTGAAAAGCAGGGGGGCGCGTATGGCTACACCTTC. Protein product: CSVEKQGGAYGYTF.

V and J are TRBV29-1 and TRBJ2-5, with a possible D match to TRBD2 (5 bases). The CDR3 loop spans 14 amino acids. V dropped 3 bases and J dropped 1 base, with 12 bases sitting between them. Germline V lookup: CDR1 SQVTM, CDR2 ANQGSEA. CDR3: CSVERGPSQETQYF. The CDR3 nucleotides read TGCAGCGTTGAGAGAGGGCCCTCCCAAGAGACCCAGTACTTC.